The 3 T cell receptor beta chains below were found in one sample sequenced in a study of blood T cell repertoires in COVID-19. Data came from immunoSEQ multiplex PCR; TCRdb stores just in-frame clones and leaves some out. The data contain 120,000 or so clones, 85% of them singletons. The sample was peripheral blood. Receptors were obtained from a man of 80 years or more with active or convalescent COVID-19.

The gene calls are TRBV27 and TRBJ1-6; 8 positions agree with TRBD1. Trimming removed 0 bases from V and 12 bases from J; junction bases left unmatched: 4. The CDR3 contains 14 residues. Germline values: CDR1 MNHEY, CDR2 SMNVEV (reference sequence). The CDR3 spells CASSLSPDRGPLHF. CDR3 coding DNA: TGTGCCAGCAGTTTATCGCCCGACAGGGGACCCCTCCACTTT.

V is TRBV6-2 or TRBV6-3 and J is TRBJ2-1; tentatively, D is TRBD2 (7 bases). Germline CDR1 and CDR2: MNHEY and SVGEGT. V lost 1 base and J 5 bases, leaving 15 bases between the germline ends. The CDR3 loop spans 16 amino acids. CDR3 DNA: TGTGCCAGCAGTTACTGGCCAGCGGGACAACACAATGAGCAGTTCTTC. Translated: CASSYWPAGQHNEQFF.

DNA of the CDR3: TGTGCCAGCAGAAGGACAGGGGCAAATTCACCCCTCCACTTT. The encoded protein is CASRRTGANSPLHF. This chain links TRBV6-5 with TRBJ1-6, with TRBD1 matching over 9 bases. V lost 6 bases and J lost 7; bases outside the gene matches: 4. The CDR3 is made up of 14 amino acids. Germline V lookup: CDR1 MNHEY, CDR2 SVGAGI.